Below, one T cell receptor (beta chain) is given with its context. The specificity of this receptor is unknown. Base-call qualities are not available, and no considerably larger clone is one nucleotide away. Library construction relied on the immunoSEQ multiplex PCR assay. For the multiplex PCR, a mixture combining 60 forward primers for TCR Vbeta segments and 13 reverse primers for TCR Jbeta segments was used. The CDR3 region of rearranged TCR beta genes was amplified from genomic DNA by a multiplex PCR assay. Amplified TCR beta libraries were sequenced as 87-base-pair reads on the Illumina HiSeq System. In the paper's pipeline: A later analysis counted approximately 76 million unique TCR beta chains across the 666 repertoires, and some 11 million of these chains were shared by at least two donors. A nearest-neighbor algorithm error-corrected the raw reads and collapsed the reads into unique sequences, merging closely related sequences to remove PCR and sequencing errors. To assign V, D and J gene segments, CDR3 sequences were aligned to IMGT reference sequences. For a sequence to be retained, a match of at least six nucleotides to both a V gene segment and a J gene segment was required. A rearrangement counted as productive if the CDR3 had no stop codons and remained in frame with V and J, and every other rearrangement counted as non-productive. Following IMGT convention, CDR3 was defined as the stretch from the second conserved V-encoded cysteine up to the conserved J-encoded phenylalanine. The earlier analysis of 587 of the donors excluded any sequence lacking an unambiguous match to a single V gene segment. An earlier analysis of fewer than 650 of the donors classified V segments as functional when productive rearrangements were above 56.7% and as segregating when the standard deviation between donors was above 5%. A statistical classification framework was built for diagnosing cytomegalovirus status from the catalog of TCR beta chain sequences. In a later analysis, TCR nucleotide sequences were compared against IMGT/GENE-DB human TR gene sequences so that V and J genes could be assigned. Using the TCRdist pipeline, a later analysis assigned CDR3 sequences along with most-parsimonious VDJ recombination scenarios. A later analysis defined each TCR beta chain by its CDR3 amino acid sequence plus V-gene family, and excluded reads lacking a unique V-gene family. To address suspected cross-contamination and a sequencing artifact, a later analysis removed some 620 highly shared, low-generation-probability nucleotide sequences. In a later analysis, a clonal expansion index was calculated for each public chain from normalized within-repertoire ranks of inferred template counts. Generation probabilities in a later analysis came from a VDJ recombination model fitted to out-of-frame rearrangements, and those results were checked against IGoR. In a later analysis, TCR-TCR, TCR-HLA and TCR-CMV co-occurrence was scored with hypergeometric tests, and a repertoire-size bias correction was applied to TCR pairs. False discovery rates were estimated in a later analysis by permuting HLA or CMV assignments 20 times. A later analysis grouped co-occurring TCRs with DBSCAN, adding TCRdist sequence similarity when clustering within HLA-allele-positive subsets. Repertoires with fewer than 30,000 or more than 120,000 public chains, plus five repertoires with anomalous nucleotide sharing, were excluded from co-occurrence clustering. TCRdb's version of the immuneACCESS table is confined to in-frame rearrangements and falls short of the full clone set. An unresolved V gene accounts for under half of the shortfall where checked; the remainder is of unknown origin. V and J calls plus clone size are reproduced from that table; the DNA served to infer D and trimming. The sample yields 100,000 to 150,000 clones; approximately 80% were counted once. The ten largest clones take up around 3% of the sample.

This specimen belongs to a study of cytomegalovirus exposure and HLA in healthy donors (dated by TCRdb to about 2017). Context from the whole study: An earlier analysis of about 530 of the donors reported approximately 260 Gb of sequence data and 117 million unique TCR beta sequences obtained from some 170 million T cells. An early release covering roughly 640 HLA-typed donors comprised about 290 gigabases of sequencing data and around 80 million unique TCR sequences. Of the approximately 400 genotyped donors, roughly 80% fell in the genetic ancestry cluster associated with self-reported Caucasian donors. The study aimed to test whether cataloging public T cell receptors could reveal signatures of past pathogen exposure. The study used immunosequencing to profile the T cell repertoires of approximately 630 subjects and linked those repertoires to cytomegalovirus serostatus. A separate validation cohort of roughly 120 different subjects was used in addition to the roughly 700-subject first cohort. To predict cytomegalovirus infection status, the study combined high-throughput TCR immunosequencing, statistical association of individual TCRs with disease status, and machine learning. In a later analysis, previously published TCR beta repertoires from several hundred donors were re-analyzed and high-resolution HLA genotyping was added so that TCR occurrence patterns could be studied. Rather than drawing on any new phenotypic data, the later analysis identified candidate immune exposures from TCR beta sequences and the way those sequences occurred across donors. In an earlier analysis of more than 550 of the donors, high-throughput TCR beta sequencing was used to judge whether each TCR beta V gene segment behaved as functional or pseudogenic. Alongside the repertoire data, information on donor age, sex, ethnicity and CMV serostatus was compiled. Genome-wide SNP genotypes for about three fifths of the roughly 670 donors were used in a later genetic analysis, which treated that subset as a discovery cohort. Every repertoire in the discovery cohort had been generated on one and the same sequencing platform. HLA typing covered class I and class II loci at four-digit resolution. The number of donors typed differed by locus, with roughly 629-640 for A, B, C, DRB1 and DQB1, over 500 for DQA1, approximately 570 for DPA1, and some 470 for DPB1. Roughly 5 DR-DQ haplotypes were handled as single units for association and clustering, since linkage in the cohort was strong. Among some 400 genotyped donors of the cohort, an average of about 240,000 unique TCR beta nucleotide sequences was sequenced per donor, of which 15% to 20% were non-productive. Overall results and qualifications from the work: HLA typing was unavailable for some donors at each locus, so association tests used only the typed subset. The earlier analysis of fewer than 750 of the donors excluded some 16 rarely observed V segments, including chromosome 9 orphons, because counts were too low. A later analysis associated some 17,000 TCR beta sequences with specific HLA alleles at a false discovery rate of 0.05. CMV serostatus was the only immune exposure information available for the cohort. A later analysis found that HLA-associated TCR beta chains were more clonally expanded and had lower generation probabilities than equally common non-associated chains. In a later analysis, most CMV-associated TCR beta chains were found to appear HLA-restricted, with HLA associations seemingly driven largely by CMV exposure. Roughly uniform sequencing depth across donors was assumed in presence/absence analyses, although this assumption may not hold. The study gave a list of some 150 TCR beta chains associated with cytomegalovirus. In a later analysis, the rate of TCR association differed among HLA loci, with DRB1 alleles having the most associated TCRs and HLA-C alleles having the fewest. The authors suggested that the approach could potentially be extended to other disease states and immunological phenotypes. Linkage disequilibrium might explain the correlated functional status among segregating V segments, but an unknown experimental factor could not be ruled out. Broadly in line with IMGT annotations, most TCR beta V segments showed up in productive rearrangements about 87% or about 30% of the time in an earlier analysis of about 500 of the donors. The classifier was reported to diagnose cytomegalovirus status with high specificity and sensitivity in both the original and validation cohorts. A few of the identified cytomegalovirus-associated TCR beta chains were confirmed in vitro to be specific for cytomegalovirus antigens. A later genetic analysis reported fewer N-insertions in productive TCRs among donors in an Asian-associated ancestry cluster than the 666-donor mean. Only TCR beta chains were sequenced in this cohort, and the absence of alpha or paired-chain data limited detectable features. While some public TCRs were present in many individuals, most TCR sequences turned up only very rarely across donors. The sequencing pipeline was judged likely to have produced a cluster of highly shared sequence variants as a technical artifact. Strong co-occurrence of HLA alleles, especially DR and DQ, made assigning TCR associations to individual alleles difficult. A further reported finding was that TCR beta sequences accurately predicted the HLA-A and HLA-B alleles for most subjects in the first cohort. Several of the top co-occurrence clusters appeared to be linked to parvovirus B19, influenza, CMV and Epstein-Barr virus, according to a later analysis. V-gene and J-gene trimming of TCR beta chains was associated with a missense DCLRE1C variant in a later genetic analysis, and the association was replicated in an independent cohort.

The cohort was made up of 500 to 800 healthy bone marrow donors. At the time of sampling, all cohort members were nominally healthy, though unrecorded immune exposures were likely present. The donor tested CMV seronegative and was one of the 352 seronegative cohort members. Every donor gave a peripheral blood sample, and the peripheral blood mononuclear cells from that sample were used for TCR beta sequencing. Genomic DNA was extracted from the blood cell samples with the Qiagen DNeasy Blood Extraction Kit. Sequenced sample: PBMCs. This TCR was sampled from a boy aged 2 to 10 in good health and CMV-seronegative.

The sequenced DNA is TGTGCCAGCAGTGCTATAGGAGGACAGGGCAGGAATGGCTACACCTTC. This codes for CASSAIGGQGRNGYTF. The rearranged segments are TRBV6-1 and TRBJ1-2, with 8 bases aligning to TRBD1. Taken from the germline V gene, the CDR1 and CDR2 loops are MNHNS and SASEGT. The CDR3 contains 16 residues, cysteine and phenylalanine counted. Of the read, only the CDR3 DNA is kept; its 48 bases are in frame from base 1. Trimming removed 4 bases from V and 6 bases from J; the gene matches leave 13 bases unexplained.